The 9 T cell receptor beta chains below all came from one sample that was sequenced in a study of OX40 agonist ivuxolimab in advanced cancers. Repertoires were generated with immunoSEQ multiplex PCR, while TCRdb's copy carries only in-frame clones and drops some. The data show approximately 68,000 clones, roughly 90% seen once. The input for sequencing was CD4+ or CD8+ T cells sorted from blood, taken in a trial of the OX40 agonist ivuxolimab. These receptors were taken from an adult with an advanced solid tumor such as melanoma, head and neck, liver or kidney cancer.

This clone was seen once. The chain combines TRBV10-3 with TRBJ2-3; maybe TRBD1 (6 bases). The CDR3 has 14 amino acids. V lost 8 bases and J lost 0, with 12 bases in between. The germline CDR1 and CDR2 sequences are ENHRY and SYGVKD. CDR3 amino acids: CAIRSGTSTDTQYF. The CDR3 DNA reads as TGTGCCATCCGCTCAGGGACAAGCACAGATACGCAGTATTTT.

The chain employs TRBV7-8 and TRBJ2-7; D perhaps matches TRBD2 (7 bases). In germline, CDR1 is SGHVS, CDR2 FQNEAQ. The CDR3 is 14 amino acids. Trimming pared 5 bases from V and 7 bases from J, leaving 18 bases between. In nucleotides, the CDR3 is TGTGCCAGCAGCCCCTCCCCCGGGGGGCGGGAGCAGTACTTC. Translated: CASSPSPGGREQYF. The full variable domain, with the rest looked up from reference TRBV7-8 and TRBJ2-7, is GAGVSQSPRYKVAKRGQDVALRCDPISGHVSLFWYQQALGQGPEFLTYFQNEAQLDKSGLPSDRFFAERPEGSVSTLKIQRTQQEDSAVYLCASSPSPGGREQYFGPGTRLTVT.

The genes are TRBV29-1 and TRBJ1-2, with D maybe TRBD1 (5 bases). This CDR3 is 11 amino acids long. V lost 3 bases, J lost 6 bases, and 8 bases lay in between. CDR1 is SQVTM and CDR2 is ANQGSEA in the germline V gene. CDR3 in amino acids: CSVEGEDGYTF. The CDR3 DNA reads as TGCAGCGTTGAGGGGGAAGATGGCTACACCTTC.

This chain uses TRBV14 with TRBJ2-7; D is perhaps TRBD1 (6 bases). The CDR3 is 15 residues long. Deletions cut 1 base from V and 2 bases from J, with 12 bases between. Looked up from germline, CDR1 is SGHDN and CDR2 is FVKESK. The CDR3 sequence is CASSQGIQGTYEQYF. CDR3 DNA: TGTGCCAGCAGCCAAGGGATACAGGGTACCTACGAGCAGTACTTC. The variable domain in full, with the rest retrieved from reference TRBV14 and TRBJ2-7, is EAGVTQFPSHSVIEKGQTVTLRCDPISGHDNLYWYRRVMGKEIKFLLHFVKESKQDESGMPNNRFLAERTGGTYSTLKVQPAELEDSGVYFCASSQGIQGTYEQYFGPGTRLTVT.

V is TRBV6-5 and J is TRBJ2-7; D gene unclear. This CDR3 comprises 11 residues. Germline CDR1 is MNHEY and CDR2 is SVGAGI. Deletions cut 6 bases from V and 2 bases from J, with 5 bases between. The CDR3 reads CASRTTYEQYF. The CDR3, as DNA: TGTGCCAGCAGGACAACCTACGAGCAGTACTTC.

The chain carries TRBV4-1 and TRBJ1-2; 11 bases align to TRBD1. V shed 2 bases and J 7 bases; nucleotides not matched to a gene: 12. CDR3 length equals 17 residues. Germline loops: CDR1 MGHRA, CDR2 YSYEKL. Here the CDR3 DNA reads TGCGCCAGCAGCCAATTCCTCGGGACAGGGGGTCTGACTGGCTACACCTTC. It encodes CASSQFLGTGGLTGYTF.

The chain links TRBV27 to TRBJ2-2, with TRBD1 matching over 9 bases. Trimming cost V 5 bases and J 6 bases; bases outside gene matches: 13. Germline V gene lookup returns CDR1 MNHEY and CDR2 SMNVEV (reference sequence). The CDR3 has 17 amino acids. The CDR3 nucleotides are TGTGCCAGCAGTGCATTATCCAACAGGGGGCGCGCCGGGGAGCTGTTTTTT. The encoded protein is CASSALSNRGRAGELFF.

The gene calls are TRBV5-8 and TRBJ2-3; D remains unclear. The length of the CDR3 is 13 residues. Trimming took 0 bases from V and 4 from J, leaving 6 bases between them. The germline gives CDR1 SGHTS, CDR2 YDEGEE. The CDR3 region has the DNA TGTGCCAGCAGCTTGGCCAACGCAGATACGCAGTATTTT. Protein product: CASSLANADTQYF.

The V and J genes are TRBV7-3 and TRBJ2-3, with TRBD2 matching 10 bases. Germline trimming cut 5 bases from V and 4 bases from J; bases unmatched to any gene: 6. This CDR3 region has 15 residues. Germline loops: CDR1 SGHTA, CDR2 FQGTGA. In DNA, the CDR3 is TGTGCCAGCAGCGGAGCGGGGGGGCCGGCAGATACGCAGTATTTT. Protein product: CASSGAGGPADTQYF.